This TCR beta chain was obtained from a study of CD8 T cells in Susac syndrome. Sequencing of TCR beta covered CD8+ and CD4+ T cells obtained from blood. Negative isolation yielded CD8+ and CD4+ T cells; FACS enriched TEMRA cells. RNA totalling about 0.5 to 1 ug underwent reverse transcription with random hexamers. MiXCR was run by TCRdb on the immunoSEQ multiplex PCR reads, yielding one entry per CDR3 protein. The sample comprises roughly 200,000 distinct CDR3 sequences, about 95% of which are singletons, and 0.08% to 0.11% rests with the top ten. The clonotype comes from a human donor in good health. Sequencing used CD4+ T cells from PBMCs.

CDR3 protein: CASSPGDSGEQFF. CDR3 sequence (DNA): TGTGCCAGCAGTCCTGGGGACAGCGGTGAGCAGTTCTTC. The chain employs TRBV27 and TRBJ2-1; 7 nucleotides match TRBD1. CDR3 length: 13 residues. CDR1 is MNHEY, CDR2 SMNVEV, per germline (reference sequence). J was trimmed by 9 bases and V by 5 bases; bases with no gene match: 7.